The rows below give T cell receptor beta chains drawn from one sample of a study of blood T cells in healthy people across ages. TCRdb re-analysed the 5' RACE reads in MiXCR, keeping a single row per CDR3 protein. The table shows roughly 680,000 distinct CDR3 sequences, with around a fifth occurring only once. The sample comprised blood. The receptors were sampled from a man aged 65 to 85 in good health. Each CDR3 is given with its conserved first and last residue. Each record gives: J gene, D gene, V gene, clone size, CDR3 DNA, CDR3 protein. The D gene is left open where the match is weak. The size field is filled for only some rows; it gives once, few, many or a size class.

TRBJ2-7 | - | TRBV7-9 | - | TGTGCCAGCAGCCCGACAGGTATAGGCGAGCAGTACTTC | CASSPTGIGEQYF
TRBJ2-6 | - | TRBV20-1 | - | TGCAGTGCTCCCCAGGGTCAGGACTCTGGGGCCAACGTCCTGACTTTC | CSAPQGQDSGANVLTF
TRBJ2-5 | TRBD2 | TRBV5-1 | few | TGCGCCAGCAGTCAGACTAGCCGCCAAGAGACCCAGTACTTC | CASSQTSRQETQYF
TRBJ1-4 | TRBD1 | TRBV25-1 | - | TGTGCCAGCAGTATCCTCGGACAGGGCAATGAAAAACTGTTTTTT | CASSILGQGNEKLFF
TRBJ1-4 | - | TRBV12-3/TRBV12-4 | - | TGTGCCAGCAGCCCGTACGGGACGGACAATGAAAAACTGTTTTTT | CASSPYGTDNEKLFF
TRBJ1-5 | TRBD1 | TRBV5-1 | - | TGCGCCAGCAGCTTAGAGACAGGGACCAATCAGCCCCAGCATTTT | CASSLETGTNQPQHF
TRBJ2-3 | - | TRBV15 | - | TGTGCCACCAGCAGCGACAGTTTCACAGATACGCAGTATTTT | CATSSDSFTDTQYF
TRBJ1-1 | TRBD1 | TRBV12-3/TRBV12-4 | many | TGTGCCAGCAGTGATCCGGGACAGGGAAGTTCCACTGAAGCTTTCTTT | CASSDPGQGSSTEAFF
TRBJ2-7 | TRBD1 | TRBV9 | - | TGTGCCAGCAACGCACAGGGGTATATCAACGAGCAGTACTTC | CASNAQGYINEQYF
TRBJ2-1 | - | TRBV5-1 | once | TGCGCCAGCACGGCTAGCTCGAACAATGAGCAGTTCTTC | CASTASSNNEQFF
TRBJ2-7 | TRBD2 | TRBV11-2 | many | TGTGCCAGCAGCCCGCCCGACGGGAGGGGTCGCGAGCAGTACTTC | CASSPPDGRGREQYF
TRBJ2-7 | TRBD1 | TRBV7-6 | many | TGTGCCAGCAGCAGAATGGACAGGGGGAGTGAGCAGTACTTC | CASSRMDRGSEQYF
TRBJ1-6 | TRBD1 | TRBV7-3 | - | TGTGCCAGCAGCAACTTGACAGGGAGCTCCTATAATTCACCCCTCCACTTT | CASSNLTGSSYNSPLHF
TRBJ1-5 | - | TRBV28 | few | TGTGCCAGCAGTTTAGGGGACAATAATCAGCCCCAGCATTTT | CASSLGDNNQPQHF
TRBJ2-3 | TRBD2 | TRBV4-3 | many | TGCGCCAGCAGCCAGGGACTAGCGGTGACTAATACGCAGTATTTT | CASSQGLAVTNTQYF
TRBJ2-5 | TRBD2 | TRBV12-5 | - | TGTGCTAGTGGTTTGGCCAAGGGGACTAGCGGAACCTACCAAGAGACCCAGTACTTC | CASGLAKGTSGTYQETQYF
TRBJ2-5 | TRBD2 | TRBV2 | few | TGTGCCAGCAGTGGGAAATCTAGCGGGGGTAGGGAGACCCAGTACTTC | CASSGKSSGGRETQYF
TRBJ2-7 | - | TRBV28 | many | TGTGCCAGCAGTTTTGGCCCCTCCTACGAGCAGTACTTC | CASSFGPSYEQYF
TRBJ2-3 | - | TRBV27 | - | TGTGCCAGCAAAGCGTTAGGCAGCACAGATACGCAGTATTTT | CASKALGSTDTQYF
TRBJ1-4 | - | TRBV10-3 | - | TGTGCCATCAGTGCCGGAGAAAAACTGTTTTTT | CAISAGEKLFF
TRBJ1-2 | TRBD1 | TRBV7-2 | many | TGTGCCAGCAGCTCGGCTGGACAGGGGTGGGGCTACACCTTC | CASSSAGQGWGYTF
TRBJ1-4 | TRBD1 | TRBV29-1 | - | TGCAGCGCATCACAGGGGGCGGGCGGTGAAAAACTGTTTTTT | CSASQGAGGEKLFF
TRBJ2-2 | TRBD2 | TRBV20-1 | - | TGCAGTGCCCAACCCGGGACTAGCGTTACCACCGGGGAGCTGTTTTTT | CSAQPGTSVTTGELFF
TRBJ2-1 | - | TRBV19 | few | TGTGCCAGTAGTTCCAGACTGGAGGGGAATGAGCAGTTCTTC | CASSSRLEGNEQFF
TRBJ2-4 | - | TRBV2 | - | TGTGCCAGCAGTATTACAGGGACTGAGGCCAAAAACATTCAGTACTTC | CASSITGTEAKNIQYF
TRBJ1-5 | TRBD1 | TRBV6-5 | few | TGTGCCAGCAGTTACCCCGTCCTGCAGGGGGTGGATCAGCCCCAGCATTTT | CASSYPVLQGVDQPQHF
TRBJ2-3 | TRBD2 | TRBV12-3/TRBV12-4 | - | TGTGCCAGCAGTGCTAGCGGGCGTTTCACAGATACGCAGTATTTT | CASSASGRFTDTQYF
TRBJ2-3 | - | TRBV19 | - | TGTGCCAGTAGCGCGCGGGACCGCACAGATACGCAGTATTTT | CASSARDRTDTQYF
TRBJ1-6 | - | TRBV28 | - | TGTGCCAGCGACGGGACGGGAGCACCCCTCCACTTT | CASDGTGAPLHF
TRBJ2-1 | TRBD2 | TRBV18 | few | TGTGCCAGCTCACCAGCGGGAGTGGTTTCCTACAATGAGCAGTTCTTC | CASSPAGVVSYNEQFF
TRBJ2-1 | TRBD2 | TRBV7-3 | - | TGTGCCAGCAGCCTTCTCGGGGGGGCCGTCTACAATGAGCAGTTCTTC | CASSLLGGAVYNEQFF
TRBJ2-7 | TRBD2 | TRBV28 | few | TGTGCCGGCAGTGCGCCGGGACCAGCGGGAGATTCAGGTTACGAGCAGTACTTC | CAGSAPGPAGDSGYEQYF
TRBJ1-3 | - | TRBV18 | once | TGTGTCAGCTCACCACAAGGGGAAGTTCGAAACACCATATATTTT | CVSSPQGEVRNTIYF
TRBJ2-7 | TRBD1 | TRBV5-1 | - | TGCGCCAGCAGCTTAGGACAGGGAAGTTCCGAGCAGTACTTC | CASSLGQGSSEQYF
TRBJ2-5 | - | TRBV3-1 | few | TGTGCCAGCAGCCAAGCCAGGTACGAGACCCAGTACTTC | CASSQARYETQYF
TRBJ1-6 | - | TRBV20-1 | few | TGCAGTGCTAGGGGGGGTAATTCACCCCTCCACTTT | CSARGGNSPLHF
TRBJ2-2 | - | TRBV5-1 | many | TGCGCCAGCAGCTTGGGCTCCGGGACGAGGACCGGGGAGCTGTTTTTT | CASSLGSGTRTGELFF
TRBJ2-3 | TRBD1 | TRBV20-1 | - | TGCAGTGCAATCCGGGACAGTAGCACAGATACGCAGTATTTT | CSAIRDSSTDTQYF
TRBJ2-2 | TRBD1 | TRBV10-3 | many | TGTGCCACCACAGGGGTGTCCGGGGAGCTGTTTTTT | CATTGVSGELFF
TRBJ1-1 | - | TRBV6-5 | - | TGTGCCAGCAGCAAAGGAGGGGCGGGTATCACTGAAGCTTTCTTT | CASSKGGAGITEAFF
TRBJ2-7 | - | TRBV14 | - | TGTGCCAGCAGCCAAGCCGGGAAATCCTTTGAAAAGCAGTACTTC | CASSQAGKSFEKQYF
TRBJ2-1 | TRBD2 | TRBV20-1 | - | TGCAGTGCTAGGGCGCTAGCGGGAGGATCGAATGAGCAGTTCTTC | CSARALAGGSNEQFF
TRBJ2-4 | TRBD1 | TRBV20-1 | - | TGCAGTGCTAGTGTCGAGGGGGCCAATCCGTACTTC | CSASVEGANPYF
TRBJ2-3 | TRBD2 | TRBV27 | - | TGTGCCAGCAGCCCCCTCTACGGGAGGGGTACAGATACGCAGTATTTT | CASSPLYGRGTDTQYF